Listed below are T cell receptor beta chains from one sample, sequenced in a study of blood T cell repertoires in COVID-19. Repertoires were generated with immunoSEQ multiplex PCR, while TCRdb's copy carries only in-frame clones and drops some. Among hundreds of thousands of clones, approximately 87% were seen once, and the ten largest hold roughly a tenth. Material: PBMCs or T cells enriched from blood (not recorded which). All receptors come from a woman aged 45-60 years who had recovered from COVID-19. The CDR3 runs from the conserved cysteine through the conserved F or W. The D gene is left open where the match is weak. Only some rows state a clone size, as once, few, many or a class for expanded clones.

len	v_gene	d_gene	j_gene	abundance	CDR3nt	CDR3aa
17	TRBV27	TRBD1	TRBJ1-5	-	TGTGCCAGCAGTCGTACAGGGGTCCGGGGAGGCAATCAGCCCCAGCATTTT	CASSRTGVRGGNQPQHF
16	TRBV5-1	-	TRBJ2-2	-	TGCGCCAGCAGCTTGAAAACATCAGTGAACACCGGGGAGCTGTTTTTT	CASSLKTSVNTGELFF
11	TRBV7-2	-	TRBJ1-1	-	TGTGCCAGCAGCTCCCCCTACGAAGCTTTCTTT	CASSSPYEAFF
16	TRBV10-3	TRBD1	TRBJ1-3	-	TGTGCCATCAGTGTTAAGGGGGCTGTCTCTGGAAACACCATATATTTT	CAISVKGAVSGNTIYF
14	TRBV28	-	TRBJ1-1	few	TGTGCCAGCAGTCTCGCACAGAGGAACACTGAAGCTTTCTTT	CASSLAQRNTEAFF
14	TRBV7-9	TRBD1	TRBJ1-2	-	TGTGCCAGCAGCTTTTTCCGGGACAGCTATGGCTACACCTTC	CASSFFRDSYGYTF
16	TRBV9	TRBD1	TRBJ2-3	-	TGTGCCAGCAGCGGTGGGGACAGGCCCCTCACAGATACGCAGTATTTT	CASSGGDRPLTDTQYF
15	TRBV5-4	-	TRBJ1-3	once	TGTGCCAGCAGCTTACAGGGCGAAAAAGGAAACACCATATATTTT	CASSLQGEKGNTIYF
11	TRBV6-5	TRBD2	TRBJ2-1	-	TGTGCCAGCAGATGGCGGGGGGGCCTTTTCTTC	CASRWRGGLFF
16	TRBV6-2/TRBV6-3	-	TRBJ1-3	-	TGTGCCAGCAGTTACGGAGGACAGTTCTCTGGAAACACCATATATTTT	CASSYGGQFSGNTIYF
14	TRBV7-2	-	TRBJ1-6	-	TGTGCCAGCAGCTTAGCGGGACAAAATTCACCCCTCCACTTT	CASSLAGQNSPLHF
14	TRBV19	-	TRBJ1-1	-	TGTGCCAGTAGCTTCAAGACTACGAACACTGAAGCTTTCTTT	CASSFKTTNTEAFF
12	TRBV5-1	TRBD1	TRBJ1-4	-	TGCGCCACCCGGGACAGTAATGAAAAACTGTTTTTT	CATRDSNEKLFF
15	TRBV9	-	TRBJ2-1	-	TGTGCCAGCAGCGTACCGGGACAAAGATGGGATGAGCAGTTCTTC	CASSVPGQRWDEQFF
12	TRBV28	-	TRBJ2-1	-	TGTGCCAGCAGCACGAGACAACGTGAGCAGTTCTTC	CASSTRQREQFF
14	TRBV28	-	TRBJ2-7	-	TGTGCCAGCAGTTTAAATCAGGGGGGCAACGAGCAGTACTTC	CASSLNQGGNEQYF
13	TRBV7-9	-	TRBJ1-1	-	TGTGCCAGCAGCCCGGGAATGCGGACTGAAGCTTTCTTT	CASSPGMRTEAFF
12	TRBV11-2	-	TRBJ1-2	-	TGTGCCAGCAGCCAGGGGTTGCGCGGCTACACCTTC	CASSQGLRGYTF
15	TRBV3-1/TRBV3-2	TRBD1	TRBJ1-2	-	TGTGCCAGCAGCCAAGATGGTGGGACAGTCTATGGCTACACCTTC	CASSQDGGTVYGYTF
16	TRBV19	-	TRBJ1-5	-	TGTGCCAGTACCCTCGTGGGAGGGACAAGCAATCAGCCCCAGCATTTT	CASTLVGGTSNQPQHF
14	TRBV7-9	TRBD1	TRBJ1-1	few	TGTGCCAGCAGCTACGACAGGGGGAACACTGAAGCTTTCTTT	CASSYDRGNTEAFF
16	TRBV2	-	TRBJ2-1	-	TGTGCCAGCAGTGCGGGGGTGGGGTGGGGTTACAATGAGCAGTTCTTC	CASSAGVGWGYNEQFF
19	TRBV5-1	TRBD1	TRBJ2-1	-	TGCGCCAGCAGCTTGGATACAGGGGGATCGGGTTGGCCCTACAATGAGCAGTTCTTC	CASSLDTGGSGWPYNEQFF
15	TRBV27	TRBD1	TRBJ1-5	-	TGTGCCAGTAAAGACTTTGACAGGGAAGGACAGCCCCAGCATTTT	CASKDFDREGQPQHF
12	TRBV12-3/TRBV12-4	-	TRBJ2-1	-	TGTGCCAGCAGTTTTTGGTCGGATGAGCAGTTCTTC	CASSFWSDEQFF
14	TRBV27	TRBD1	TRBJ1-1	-	TGTGCCAGCAGTTCACAGGGGGCGATAACTGAAGCTTTCTTT	CASSSQGAITEAFF
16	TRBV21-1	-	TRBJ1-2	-	TGTGCCAGCAGCCGTCCCGGGACAGGGTCCGACTATGGCTACACCTTC	CASSRPGTGSDYGYTF
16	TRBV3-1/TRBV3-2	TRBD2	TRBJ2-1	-	TGTGCCAGCAGCCAAGATAGGAGGCTAGCGGGTAGTGAGCAGTTCTTC	CASSQDRRLAGSEQFF
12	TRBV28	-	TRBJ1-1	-	TGTGCCAGCAGTTTGGTACAGGCTCAGGCTTTCTTT	CASSLVQAQAFF
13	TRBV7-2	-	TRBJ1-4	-	TGTGCCAGCAGCTTAGCCCCCCCGGAAAAACTGTTTTTT	CASSLAPPEKLFF
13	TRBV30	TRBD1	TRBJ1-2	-	TGTGCCTGGAGTTTGGGACAGGTCTATGGCTACACCTTC	CAWSLGQVYGYTF
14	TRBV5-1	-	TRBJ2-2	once	TGCGCCAGCAGCTTGGGTAGCCCCACCGGGGAGCTGTTTTTT	CASSLGSPTGELFF
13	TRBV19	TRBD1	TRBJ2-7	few	TGTGCCAGTAGTATGACAGGGACCTACGAGCAGTACTTC	CASSMTGTYEQYF